This T cell receptor beta chain comes out of a study of blood T cell repertoires in COVID-19. Germline trimming cut 2 bases from V and 5 bases from J; bases unmatched to any gene: 5. Germline loops: CDR1 SGHNT, CDR2 YYREEE (reference sequence). The CDR3 contains 15 residues. In the authors' methods: Estimated nucleated cell counts came from reference gene primer amplification. Libraries were prepared by immunoSEQ multiplex PCR; TCRdb keeps only in-frame clonotypes and omits some of them. D and trimming come from the DNA, and the V and J calls and clone size come from that table. The sample holds 150,000 to 200,000 clones, around 88% seen once.

The sample taken for sequencing was peripheral blood. This chain links TRBV5-4 with TRBJ2-5, with TRBD2 matching 11 bases. The origin of this receptor is a human donor in a cohort sampled during active COVID-19. The CDR3 region has the DNA TGTGCCAGCAGCTTAAATAGCGGGGGGGATGAGACCCAGTACTTC. This codes for CASSLNSGGDETQYF.